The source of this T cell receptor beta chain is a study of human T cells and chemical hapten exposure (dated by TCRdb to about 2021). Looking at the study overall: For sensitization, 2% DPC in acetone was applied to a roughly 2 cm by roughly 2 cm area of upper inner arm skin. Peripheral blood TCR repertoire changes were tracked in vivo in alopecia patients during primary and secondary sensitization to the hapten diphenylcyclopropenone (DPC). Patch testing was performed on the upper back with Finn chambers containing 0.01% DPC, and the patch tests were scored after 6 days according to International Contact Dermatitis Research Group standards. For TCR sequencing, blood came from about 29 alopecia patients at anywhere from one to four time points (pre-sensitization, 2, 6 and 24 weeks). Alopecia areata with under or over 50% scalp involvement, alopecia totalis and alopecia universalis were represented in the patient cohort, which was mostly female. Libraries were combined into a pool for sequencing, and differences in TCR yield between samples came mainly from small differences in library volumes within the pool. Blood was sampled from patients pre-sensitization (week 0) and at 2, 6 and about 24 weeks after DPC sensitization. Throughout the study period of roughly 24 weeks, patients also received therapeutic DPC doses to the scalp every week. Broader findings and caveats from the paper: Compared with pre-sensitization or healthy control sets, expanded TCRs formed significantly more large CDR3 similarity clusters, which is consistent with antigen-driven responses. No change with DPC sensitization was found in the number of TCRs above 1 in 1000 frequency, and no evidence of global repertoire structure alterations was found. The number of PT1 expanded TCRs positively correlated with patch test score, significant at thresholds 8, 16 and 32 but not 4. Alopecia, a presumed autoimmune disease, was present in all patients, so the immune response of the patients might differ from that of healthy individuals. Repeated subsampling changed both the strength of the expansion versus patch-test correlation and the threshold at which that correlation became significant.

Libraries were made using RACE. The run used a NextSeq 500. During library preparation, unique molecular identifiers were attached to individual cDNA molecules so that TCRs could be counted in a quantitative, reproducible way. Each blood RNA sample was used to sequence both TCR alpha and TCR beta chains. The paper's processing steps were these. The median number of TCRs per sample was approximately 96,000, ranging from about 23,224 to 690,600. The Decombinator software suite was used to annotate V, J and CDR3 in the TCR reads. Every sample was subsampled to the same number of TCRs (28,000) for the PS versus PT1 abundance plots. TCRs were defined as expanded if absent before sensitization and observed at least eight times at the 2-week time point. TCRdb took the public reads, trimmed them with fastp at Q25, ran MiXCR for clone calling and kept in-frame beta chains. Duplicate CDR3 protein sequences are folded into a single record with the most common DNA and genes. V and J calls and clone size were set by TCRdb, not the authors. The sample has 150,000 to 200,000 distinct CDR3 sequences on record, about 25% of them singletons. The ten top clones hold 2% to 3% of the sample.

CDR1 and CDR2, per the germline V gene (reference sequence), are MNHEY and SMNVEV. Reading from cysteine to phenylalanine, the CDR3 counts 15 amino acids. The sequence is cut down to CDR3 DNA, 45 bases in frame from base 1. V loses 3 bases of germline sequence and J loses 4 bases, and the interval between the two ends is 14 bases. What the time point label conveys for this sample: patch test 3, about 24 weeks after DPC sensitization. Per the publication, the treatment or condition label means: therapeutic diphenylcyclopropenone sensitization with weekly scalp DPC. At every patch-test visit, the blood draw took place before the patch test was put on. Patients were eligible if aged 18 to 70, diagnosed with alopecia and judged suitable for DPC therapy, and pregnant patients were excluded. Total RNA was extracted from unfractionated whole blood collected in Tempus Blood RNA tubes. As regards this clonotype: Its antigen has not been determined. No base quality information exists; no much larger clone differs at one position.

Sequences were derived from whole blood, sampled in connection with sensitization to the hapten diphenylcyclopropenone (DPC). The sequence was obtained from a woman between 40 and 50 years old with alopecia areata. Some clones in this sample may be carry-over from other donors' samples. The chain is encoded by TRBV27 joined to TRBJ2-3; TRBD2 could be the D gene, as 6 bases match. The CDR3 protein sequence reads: CASSFRRGTADTQYF. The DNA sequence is TGTGCCAGCAGTTTCAGGCGGGGAACCGCAGATACGCAGTATTTT.